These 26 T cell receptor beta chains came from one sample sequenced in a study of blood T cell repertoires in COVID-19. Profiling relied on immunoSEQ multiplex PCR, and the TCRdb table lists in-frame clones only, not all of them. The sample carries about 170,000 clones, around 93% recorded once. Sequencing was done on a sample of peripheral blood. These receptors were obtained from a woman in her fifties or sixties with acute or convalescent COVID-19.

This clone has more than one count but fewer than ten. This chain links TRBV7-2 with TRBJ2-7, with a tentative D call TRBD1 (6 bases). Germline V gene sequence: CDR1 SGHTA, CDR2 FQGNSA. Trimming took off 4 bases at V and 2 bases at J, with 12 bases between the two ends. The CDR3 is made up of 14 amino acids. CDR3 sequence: CASSSPRDTYEQYF. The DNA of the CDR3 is TGTGCCAGCAGCTCCCCCAGGGACACCTACGAGCAGTACTTC.

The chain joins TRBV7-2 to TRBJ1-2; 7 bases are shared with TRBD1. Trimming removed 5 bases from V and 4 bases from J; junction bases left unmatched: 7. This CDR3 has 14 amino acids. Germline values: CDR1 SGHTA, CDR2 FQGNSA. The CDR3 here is CASSLDRAGYGYTF. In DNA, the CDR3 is TGTGCCAGCAGCCTCGACAGGGCGGGCTATGGCTACACCTTC.

CDR3 bases: TGTGCCAGCAGTTACCCGACAGGGGGCACTGAAGCTTTCTTT. It specifies CASSYPTGGTEAFF. The rearrangement links TRBV6-5 to TRBJ1-1, with 9 bases matching TRBD1. This CDR3 has 14 amino acids. From germline, CDR1 is MNHEY and CDR2 SVGAGI. V lost 2 bases, J lost 4 bases, and 2 bases stayed unmatched.

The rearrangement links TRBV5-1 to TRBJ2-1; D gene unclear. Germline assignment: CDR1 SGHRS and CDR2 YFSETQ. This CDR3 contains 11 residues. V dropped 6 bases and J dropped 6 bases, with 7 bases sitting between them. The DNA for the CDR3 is TGCGCCAGCATGACACGCAATGAGCAGTTCTTC. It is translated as CASMTRNEQFF.

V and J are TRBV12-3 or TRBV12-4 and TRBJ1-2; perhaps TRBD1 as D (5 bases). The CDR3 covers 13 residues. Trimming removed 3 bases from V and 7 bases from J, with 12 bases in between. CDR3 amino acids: CASSFGGGFGYTF. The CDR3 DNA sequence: TGTGCCAGCAGTTTTGGGGGGGGTTTTGGCTACACCTTC.

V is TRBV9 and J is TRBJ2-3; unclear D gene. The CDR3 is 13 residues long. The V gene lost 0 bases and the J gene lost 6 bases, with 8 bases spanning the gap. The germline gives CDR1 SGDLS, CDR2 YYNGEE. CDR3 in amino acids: CASSVDIRDTQYF. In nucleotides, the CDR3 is TGTGCCAGCAGCGTAGATATTCGGGATACGCAGTATTTT.

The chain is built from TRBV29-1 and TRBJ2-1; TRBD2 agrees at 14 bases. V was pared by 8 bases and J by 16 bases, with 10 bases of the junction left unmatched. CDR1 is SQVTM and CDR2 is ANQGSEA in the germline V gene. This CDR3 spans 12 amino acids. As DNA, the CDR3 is TGCAGCTTTGGGACTAGCGGGGGACCGCCCTTCTTC. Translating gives CSFGTSGGPPFF.

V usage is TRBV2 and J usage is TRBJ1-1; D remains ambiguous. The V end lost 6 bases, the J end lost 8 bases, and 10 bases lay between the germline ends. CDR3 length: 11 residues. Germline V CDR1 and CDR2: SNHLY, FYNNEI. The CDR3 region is CASSQDIEAFF. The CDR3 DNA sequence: TGTGCCAGCAGCCAGGATATAGAAGCTTTCTTT.

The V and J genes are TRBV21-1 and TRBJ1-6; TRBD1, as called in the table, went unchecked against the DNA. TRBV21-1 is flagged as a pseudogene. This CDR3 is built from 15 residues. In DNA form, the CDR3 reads TGTGCCAGCAGCAAAGCTGGACAGACTAATTCACCCCTCCACTTT. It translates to CASSKAGQTNSPLHF.

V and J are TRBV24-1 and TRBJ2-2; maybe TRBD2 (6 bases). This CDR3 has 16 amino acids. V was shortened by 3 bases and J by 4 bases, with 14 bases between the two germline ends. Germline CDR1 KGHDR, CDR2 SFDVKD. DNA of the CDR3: TGTGCCACCAGTGATGGGTGGAGGGTACCCACCGGGGAGCTGTTTTTT. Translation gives CATSDGWRVPTGELFF.

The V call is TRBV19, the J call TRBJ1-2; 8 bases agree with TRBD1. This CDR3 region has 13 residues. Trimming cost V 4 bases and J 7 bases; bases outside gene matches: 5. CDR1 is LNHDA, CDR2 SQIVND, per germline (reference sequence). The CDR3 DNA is TGTGCCAGTAGTACGACAGGGGCAGGTGGCTACACCTTC. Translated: CASSTTGAGGYTF.

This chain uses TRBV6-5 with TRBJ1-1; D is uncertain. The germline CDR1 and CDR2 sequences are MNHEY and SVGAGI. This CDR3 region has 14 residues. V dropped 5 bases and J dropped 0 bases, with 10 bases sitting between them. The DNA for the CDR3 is TGTGCCAGCAGTAGTAGAGGAATGAACACTGAAGCTTTCTTT. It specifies CASSSRGMNTEAFF.

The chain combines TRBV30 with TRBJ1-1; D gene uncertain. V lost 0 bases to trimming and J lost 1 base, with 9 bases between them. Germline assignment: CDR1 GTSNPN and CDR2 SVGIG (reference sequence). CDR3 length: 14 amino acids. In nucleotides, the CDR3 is TGTGCCTGGAGTGTACTAGGAGGGAACACTGAAGCTTTCTTT. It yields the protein CAWSVLGGNTEAFF.

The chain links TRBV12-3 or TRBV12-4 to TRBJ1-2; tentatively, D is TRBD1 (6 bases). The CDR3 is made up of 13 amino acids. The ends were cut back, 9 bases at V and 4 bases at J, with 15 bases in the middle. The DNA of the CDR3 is TGTGCCAGTTGCATAGGGGGAGCCTATGGCTACACCTTC. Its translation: CASCIGGAYGYTF.

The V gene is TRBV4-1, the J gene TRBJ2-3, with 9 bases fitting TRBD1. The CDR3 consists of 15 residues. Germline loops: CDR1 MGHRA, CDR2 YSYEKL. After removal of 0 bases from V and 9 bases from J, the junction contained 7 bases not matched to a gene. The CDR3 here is CASSQEGTGRSTQYF. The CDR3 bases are TGCGCCAGCAGCCAAGAGGGGACAGGGAGAAGCACGCAGTATTTT.

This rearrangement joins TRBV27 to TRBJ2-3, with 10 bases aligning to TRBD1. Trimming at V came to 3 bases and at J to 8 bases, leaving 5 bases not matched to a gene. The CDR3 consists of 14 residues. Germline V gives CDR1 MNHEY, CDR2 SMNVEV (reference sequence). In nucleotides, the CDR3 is TGTGCCAGCAGTTTTGGGACAGGGGATTCTACGCAGTATTTT. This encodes CASSFGTGDSTQYF.

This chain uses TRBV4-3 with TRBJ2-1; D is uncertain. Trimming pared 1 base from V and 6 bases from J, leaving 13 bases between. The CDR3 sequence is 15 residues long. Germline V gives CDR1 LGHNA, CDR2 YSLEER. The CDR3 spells CASSQVWLGTNEQFF. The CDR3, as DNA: TGCGCCAGCAGCCAAGTTTGGCTAGGCACCAATGAGCAGTTCTTC.

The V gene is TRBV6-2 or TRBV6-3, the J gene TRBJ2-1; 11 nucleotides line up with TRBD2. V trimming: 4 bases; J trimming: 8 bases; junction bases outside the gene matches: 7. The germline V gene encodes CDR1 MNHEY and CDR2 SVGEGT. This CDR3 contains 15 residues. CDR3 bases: TGTGCCAGCAGTTCACTAGCGGGAGAAGGCGATGAGCAGTTCTTC. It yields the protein CASSSLAGEGDEQFF.

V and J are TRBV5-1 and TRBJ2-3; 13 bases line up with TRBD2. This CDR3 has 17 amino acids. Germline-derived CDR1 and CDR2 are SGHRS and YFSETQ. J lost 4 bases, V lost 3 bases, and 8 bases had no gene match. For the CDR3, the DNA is TGCGCCAGCAGCTCTCAACTAGCGGGGGGGCGATCAGATACGCAGTATTTT. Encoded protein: CASSSQLAGGRSDTQYF.

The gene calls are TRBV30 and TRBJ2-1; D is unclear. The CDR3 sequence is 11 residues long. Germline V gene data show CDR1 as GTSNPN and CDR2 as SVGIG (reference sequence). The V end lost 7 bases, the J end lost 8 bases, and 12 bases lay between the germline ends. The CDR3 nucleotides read TGTGCCTACGACTTAGATGATGAGCAGTTCTTC. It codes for CAYDLDDEQFF.

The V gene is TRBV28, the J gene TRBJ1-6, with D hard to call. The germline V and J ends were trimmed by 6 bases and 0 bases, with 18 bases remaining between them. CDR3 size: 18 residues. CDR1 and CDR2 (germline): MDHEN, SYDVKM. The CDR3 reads CASSPPRLISSYNSPLHF. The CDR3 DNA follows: TGTGCCAGCAGCCCCCCGCGGCTGATAAGCTCCTATAATTCACCCCTCCACTTT.

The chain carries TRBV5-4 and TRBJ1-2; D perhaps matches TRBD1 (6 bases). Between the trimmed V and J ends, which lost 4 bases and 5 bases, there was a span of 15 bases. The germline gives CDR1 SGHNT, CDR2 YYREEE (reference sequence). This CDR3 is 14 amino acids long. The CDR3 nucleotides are TGTGCCAGCAGCCCCGGGGGGGGACAATATGGCTACACCTTC. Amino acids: CASSPGGGQYGYTF.

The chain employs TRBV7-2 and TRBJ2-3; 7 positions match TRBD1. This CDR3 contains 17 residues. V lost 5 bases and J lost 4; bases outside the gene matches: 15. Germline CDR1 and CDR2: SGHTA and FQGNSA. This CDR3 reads CASSPLGQGVVADTQYF. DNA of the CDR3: TGTGCCAGCAGCCCCCTTGGCCAGGGGGTTGTAGCAGATACGCAGTATTTT.

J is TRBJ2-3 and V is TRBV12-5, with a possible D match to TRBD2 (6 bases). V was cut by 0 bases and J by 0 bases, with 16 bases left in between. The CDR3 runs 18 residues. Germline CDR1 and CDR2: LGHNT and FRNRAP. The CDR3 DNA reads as TGTGCTAGTGGTTTGGTAATCGGAGGGTTGATAAGCACAGATACGCAGTATTTT. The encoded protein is CASGLVIGGLISTDTQYF.

DNA for the CDR3: TGTGCCAGCAGCCATCTAACAGGGGGAGGGTACGAGCAGTACTTC. Translated: CASSHLTGGGYEQYF. This chain links TRBV14 with TRBJ2-7, with D possibly TRBD1 on 8 matching bases. CDR3 length: 15 amino acids. CDR1 and CDR2 (germline): SGHDN, FVKESK. The germline V and J ends were trimmed by 3 bases and 4 bases, with 16 bases remaining between them.

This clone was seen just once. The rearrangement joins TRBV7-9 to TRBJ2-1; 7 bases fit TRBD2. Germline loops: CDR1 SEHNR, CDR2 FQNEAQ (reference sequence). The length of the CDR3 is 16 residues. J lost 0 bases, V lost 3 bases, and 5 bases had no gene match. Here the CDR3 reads CASSFPSGHSYNEQFF. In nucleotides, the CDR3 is TGTGCCAGCAGCTTTCCTAGCGGACACTCCTACAATGAGCAGTTCTTC.